The clone carrying this TCR beta chain was observed at least ten times. Its cognate antigen is unknown. The data originate from a study of human T cells and chemical hapten exposure. About the research overall: Across its roughly 24 weeks, the study gave patients weekly diphenylcyclopropenone doses to the scalp. Patients, largely female, had alopecia areata, totalis or universalis.

Whole-study findings and limits: After DPC sensitization, TCRs above 1 in 1000 frequency showed no change.

TCRdb used MiXCR to reprocess the RACE reads, holding one entry per CDR3 protein. The sample shows under 400,000 distinct CDR3 sequences, more than 4.5% of them seen only once. Specified time point: pre-sensitization, week 0. Treatment indicated: therapeutic diphenylcyclopropenone sensitization with weekly scalp DPC. This CDR3 region has 12 residues. The germline V gene has CDR1 MGHDK and CDR2 SYGVNS. Trimming removed 3 bases at V and 4 bases at J, with 7 bases between. The sample in question was whole blood, obtained in connection with sensitization to the hapten diphenylcyclopropenone (DPC). The chain is built from TRBV25-1 and TRBJ2-7; D uncertain. The sequence was collected from a woman in her forties or fifties with alopecia areata. Some clones in this sample may be carry-over from other donors' samples. CDR3 amino acids: CASSDGSYEQYF. CDR3 in DNA: TGTGCCAGCAGTGACGGGTCGTACGAGCAGTACTTC.